The source of this TCR beta chain is a study of blood T cells in healthy people across ages. Whole-study results and caveats: Unsorted PBMCs ruled out conclusive naive versus antigen-experienced comparison.

The CDR3 contains 13 residues. CDR1 is SGDLS, CDR2 YYNGEE, per germline. With 3 bases removed from V and 0 bases from J, the gap between germline ends came to 6 bases. Of note for this clonotype: Its target is not known.

Combining a sample-barcoded 5' primer with a J-beta primer mix, a second PCR ran for roughly 7 to 12 cycles. With 12 random nucleotides, a template-switch adaptor tagged each individual cDNA molecule. TCRdb passed the 5' RACE reads through MiXCR, listing each CDR3 protein once. The table includes 1,500,000 or so distinct CDR3 sequences, under 55% detected once. The sample taken for sequencing was blood. The chain couples TRBV9 to TRBJ2-5; D is unresolved. This receptor was identified in a woman aged 18-29 years in good health. The CDR3 sequence: CASSDSNQETQYF. Written as DNA, the CDR3 is TGTGCCAGCAGCGACTCTAACCAAGAGACCCAGTACTTC.